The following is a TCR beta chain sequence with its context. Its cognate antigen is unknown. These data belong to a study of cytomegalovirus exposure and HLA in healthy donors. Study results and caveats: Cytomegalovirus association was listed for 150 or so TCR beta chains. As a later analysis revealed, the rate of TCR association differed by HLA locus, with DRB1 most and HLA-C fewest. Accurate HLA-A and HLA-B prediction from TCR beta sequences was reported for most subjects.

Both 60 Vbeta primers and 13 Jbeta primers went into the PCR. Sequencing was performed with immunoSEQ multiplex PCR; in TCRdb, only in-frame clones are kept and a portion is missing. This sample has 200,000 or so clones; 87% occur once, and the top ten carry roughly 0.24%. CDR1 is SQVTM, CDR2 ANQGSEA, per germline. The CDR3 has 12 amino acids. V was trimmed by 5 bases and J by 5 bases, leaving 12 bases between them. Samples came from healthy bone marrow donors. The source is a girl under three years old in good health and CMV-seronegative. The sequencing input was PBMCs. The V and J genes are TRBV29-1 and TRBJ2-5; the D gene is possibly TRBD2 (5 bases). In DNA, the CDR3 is TGCAGCGTTTTCCGGGGTGTGGAGACCCAGTACTTC. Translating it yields CSVFRGVETQYF.